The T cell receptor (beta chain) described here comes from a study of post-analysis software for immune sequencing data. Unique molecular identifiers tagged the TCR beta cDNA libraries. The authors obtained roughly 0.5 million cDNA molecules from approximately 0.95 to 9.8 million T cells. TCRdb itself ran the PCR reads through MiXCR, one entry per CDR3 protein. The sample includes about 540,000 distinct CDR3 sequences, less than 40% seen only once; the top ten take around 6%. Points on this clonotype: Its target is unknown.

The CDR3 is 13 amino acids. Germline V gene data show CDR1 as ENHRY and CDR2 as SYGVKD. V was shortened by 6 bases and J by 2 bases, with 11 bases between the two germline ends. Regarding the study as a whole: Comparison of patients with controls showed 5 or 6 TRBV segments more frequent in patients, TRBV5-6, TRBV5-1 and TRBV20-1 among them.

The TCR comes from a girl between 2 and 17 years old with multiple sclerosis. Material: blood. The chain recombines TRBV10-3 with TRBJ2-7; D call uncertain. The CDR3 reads CAIRIDQTYEQYF. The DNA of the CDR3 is TGTGCCATCAGGATCGACCAGACCTACGAGCAGTACTTC.